The entry that follows covers one T cell receptor (beta chain) sequence. The trim removed 2 bases at V and 3 bases at J, leaving 6 bases unmatched. Germline V lookup: CDR1 SGHTA, CDR2 FQGNSA. The CDR3 has 16 residues. A second PCR of 7 to 11 cycles used a sample-barcoded 5' primer and a J-beta primer mix. TCRdb ran MiXCR on the 5' RACE reads and lists one entry per CDR3 protein. The sample contains fewer than 2,000,000 distinct CDR3 sequences, approximately 39% of which appear only once. This specimen comes from a study of blood T cells in healthy people across ages. The source material was blood. This clonotype originated in a human donor in good health. V is TRBV7-2 and J is TRBJ1-2; TRBD1 agrees at 10 bases. CDR3 coding DNA: TGTGCCAGCAGCTTACAGGGGACAGGGGCCTACTATGGCTACACCTTC. This sequence encodes CASSLQGTGAYYGYTF.